The sequence of this T cell receptor beta chain was determined in a study of cytomegalovirus exposure and HLA in healthy donors. General study results and limits: The classifier was said to identify cytomegalovirus status with high specificity and sensitivity. Researchers counted around 150 TCR beta chains as cytomegalovirus-associated. According to a later analysis, TCR clusters from the first cohort tended to co-occur in the roughly 130 validation repertoires.

Trimming took 8 bases from V and 4 from J; bases not matched to a gene: 4. This CDR3 has 11 amino acids. Germline CDR1 and CDR2: DFQATT and SNEGSKA (reference sequence). As to this clone: Its antigen is as yet unknown.

The donors belonged to the roughly 130-subject validation cohort, separate from the approximately 700-subject first cohort. Method: immunoSEQ multiplex PCR; TCRdb's copy keeps in-frame clones and lacks some. The sample contains about 240,000 clones, 70% to 90% of which appear only once. Material for sequencing was PBMCs. The TCR originated in a woman under 40 in good health and CMV-seropositive. J is TRBJ1-1 and V is TRBV20-1; 7 nucleotides align to TRBD1. The DNA of the CDR3 is TGCAGTCTAAACAGGGGCACTGAAGCTTTCTTT. This sequence encodes CSLNRGTEAFF.